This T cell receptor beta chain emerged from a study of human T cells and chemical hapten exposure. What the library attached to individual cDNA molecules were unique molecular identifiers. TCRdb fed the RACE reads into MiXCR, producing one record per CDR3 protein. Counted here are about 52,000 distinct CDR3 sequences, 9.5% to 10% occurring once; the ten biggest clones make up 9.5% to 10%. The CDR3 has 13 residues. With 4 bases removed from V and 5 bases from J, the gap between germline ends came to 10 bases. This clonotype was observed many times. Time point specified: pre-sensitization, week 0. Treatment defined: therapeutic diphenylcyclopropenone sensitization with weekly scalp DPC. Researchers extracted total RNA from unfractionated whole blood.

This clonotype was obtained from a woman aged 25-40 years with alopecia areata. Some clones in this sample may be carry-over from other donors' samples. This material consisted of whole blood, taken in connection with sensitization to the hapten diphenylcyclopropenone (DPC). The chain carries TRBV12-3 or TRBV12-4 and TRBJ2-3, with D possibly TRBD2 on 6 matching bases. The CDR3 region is CASSSLGGDTQYF. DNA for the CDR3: TGTGCCAGCAGTTCCCTGGGAGGAGATACGCAGTATTTT.